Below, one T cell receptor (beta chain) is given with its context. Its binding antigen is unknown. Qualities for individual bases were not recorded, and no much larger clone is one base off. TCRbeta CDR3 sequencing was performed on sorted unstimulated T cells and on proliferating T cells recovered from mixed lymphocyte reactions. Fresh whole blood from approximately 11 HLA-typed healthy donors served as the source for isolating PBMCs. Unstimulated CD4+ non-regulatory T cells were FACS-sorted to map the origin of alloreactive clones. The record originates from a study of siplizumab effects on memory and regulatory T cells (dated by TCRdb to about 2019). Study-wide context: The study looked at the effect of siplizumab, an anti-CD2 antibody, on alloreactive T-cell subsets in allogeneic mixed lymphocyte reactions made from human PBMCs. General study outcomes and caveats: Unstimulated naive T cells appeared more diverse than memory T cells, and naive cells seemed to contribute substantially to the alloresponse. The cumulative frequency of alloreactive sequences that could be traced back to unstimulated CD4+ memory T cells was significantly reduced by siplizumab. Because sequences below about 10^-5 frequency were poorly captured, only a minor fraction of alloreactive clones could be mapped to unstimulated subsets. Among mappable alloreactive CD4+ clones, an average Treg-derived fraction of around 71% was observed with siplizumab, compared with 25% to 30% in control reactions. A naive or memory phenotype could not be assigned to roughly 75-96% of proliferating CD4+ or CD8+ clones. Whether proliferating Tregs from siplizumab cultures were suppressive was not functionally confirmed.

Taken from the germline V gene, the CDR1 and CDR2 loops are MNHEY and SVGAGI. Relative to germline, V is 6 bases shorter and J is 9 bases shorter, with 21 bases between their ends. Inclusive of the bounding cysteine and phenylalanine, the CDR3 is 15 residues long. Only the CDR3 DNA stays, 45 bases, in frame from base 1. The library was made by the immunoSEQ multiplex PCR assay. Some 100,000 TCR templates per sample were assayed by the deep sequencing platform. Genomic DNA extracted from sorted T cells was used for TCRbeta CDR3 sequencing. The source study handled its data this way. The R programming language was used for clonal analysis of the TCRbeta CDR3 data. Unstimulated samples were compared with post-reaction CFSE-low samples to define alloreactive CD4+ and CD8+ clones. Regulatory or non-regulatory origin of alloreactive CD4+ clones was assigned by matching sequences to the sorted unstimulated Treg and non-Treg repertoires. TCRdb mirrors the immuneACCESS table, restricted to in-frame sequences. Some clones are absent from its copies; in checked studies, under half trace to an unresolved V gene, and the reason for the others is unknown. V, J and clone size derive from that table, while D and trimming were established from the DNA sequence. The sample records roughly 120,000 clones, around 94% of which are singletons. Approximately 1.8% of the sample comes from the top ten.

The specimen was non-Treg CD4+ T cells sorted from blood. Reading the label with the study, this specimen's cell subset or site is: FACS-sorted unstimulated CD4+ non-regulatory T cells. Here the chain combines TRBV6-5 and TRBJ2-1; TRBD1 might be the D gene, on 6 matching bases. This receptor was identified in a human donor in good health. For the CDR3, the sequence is CASRPARGSNSEQFF. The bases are TGTGCCAGCAGGCCGGCGAGGGGGTCAAACAGTGAGCAGTTCTTC.